Presented here are 14 T cell receptor beta chains from one specimen sequenced in a study of cytomegalovirus exposure and HLA in healthy donors. The primer mix had 60 Vbeta and 13 Jbeta primers. Sequencing was performed with immunoSEQ multiplex PCR; in TCRdb, only in-frame clones are kept and a portion is missing. Of fewer than 130,000 clones in the sample, approximately 66% were seen once. Sequencing was carried out using PBMCs. These receptors were obtained from a man aged 35 to 55 in good health and CMV-seropositive.

The chain uses TRBV5-4 and TRBJ1-2; D perhaps matches TRBD1 (6 bases). Trimming cost V 3 bases and J 6 bases, with 18 bases left between them. CDR1 is SGHNT, CDR2 YYREEE, per germline (reference sequence). CDR3 size: 15 residues. CDR3 protein: CASSSEGGGRNGYTF. The DNA for the CDR3 is TGTGCCAGCAGCTCCGAGGGGGGGGGTAGGAATGGCTACACCTTC.

This chain uses TRBV7-9 with TRBJ2-5, with D unclear. The V and J ends lost 3 bases and 6 bases respectively, with 8 bases between them. The CDR3 spans 12 residues. Germline V gene lookup returns CDR1 SEHNR and CDR2 FQNEAQ (reference sequence). CDR3 DNA sequence: TGTGCCAGCAGCTTGTCTGAGAAGACCCAGTACTTC. As protein: CASSLSEKTQYF.

This chain uses TRBV11-2 with TRBJ2-1; D possibly corresponds to TRBD2 (5 bases). V dropped 1 base and J dropped 7 bases, with 14 bases sitting between them. CDR3 size: 15 residues. Per germline, CDR1 SGHAT and CDR2 FQNNGV. The CDR3 sequence: CASSLVGFEGNEQFF. The CDR3 DNA is TGTGCCAGCAGCTTAGTGGGATTCGAGGGTAATGAGCAGTTCTTC.

The rearrangement joins TRBV4-1 to TRBJ2-2; 8 bases map to TRBD2. The CDR3 is made up of 17 amino acids. Germline lookup yields CDR1 MGHRA and CDR2 YSYEKL. With 0 bases clipped from V and 7 bases from J, the junction kept 10 bases outside the gene matches. CDR3 DNA sequence: TGCGCCAGCAGCCAAGATATTCCCAGCGGGAGTGTCGGGGAGCTGTTTTTT. Translation: CASSQDIPSGSVGELFF.

The genes are TRBV25-1 and TRBJ1-1; TRBD1 matches 9 bases. CDR3 length: 14 residues. Looked up from germline, CDR1 is MGHDK and CDR2 is SYGVNS. V lost 6 bases, J lost 2 bases, and 4 bases stayed unmatched. CDR3 residues: CASSPGQGNTEAFF. The CDR3 nucleotides are TGTGCCAGCAGCCCGGGACAGGGAAACACTGAAGCTTTCTTT.

The rearrangement uses TRBV9 and TRBJ1-2, with D maybe TRBD1 (6 bases). CDR1 SGDLS and CDR2 YYNGEE come from the germline V gene. Trimming left V 1 base short and J 10 bases short, with 11 bases between. This CDR3 contains 12 residues. CDR3: CASSVPGVNYTF. The CDR3 DNA sequence: TGTGCCAGCAGCGTACCAGGGGTGAACTACACCTTC.

The gene calls are TRBV7-2 and TRBJ2-3, with D tentatively TRBD2 (5 bases). The CDR3 is made up of 14 amino acids. In germline, CDR1 is SGHTA, CDR2 FQGNSA. The V end was cut by 5 bases, the J end by 5 bases, with 14 bases between. CDR3 residues: CASSPSPRVDTQYF. The CDR3 DNA follows: TGTGCCAGCAGCCCCTCCCCGCGGGTAGATACGCAGTATTTT.

The rearrangement links TRBV30 to TRBJ2-5; 9 bases match TRBD1. The V gene's germline CDR1 is GTSNPN and CDR2 SVGIG (reference sequence). The CDR3 loop spans 14 amino acids. Trimming took 1 base from V and 5 from J; bases not matched to a gene: 5. The CDR3: CAWSGGQGMETQYF. In nucleotides, the CDR3 is TGTGCCTGGAGTGGCGGACAGGGGATGGAGACCCAGTACTTC.

This rearrangement joins TRBV11-3 to TRBJ2-5, with 8 bases lining up with TRBD2. The CDR3 totals 13 residues. CDR1 is SGHNT and CDR2 is YENEEA in the germline V gene. V gave up 1 base and J gave up 5 bases; unmatched junction bases: 0. The CDR3 DNA follows: TGTGCCAGCAGCTTAGGGACTAGCGAGACCCAGTACTTC. This gives the protein CASSLGTSETQYF.

This chain uses TRBV6-1 with TRBJ2-4, with D possibly being TRBD2 (6 bases). Trimming shortened V by 6 bases and J by 0 bases, and 12 bases separated the two germline ends. Per germline, CDR1 MNHNS and CDR2 SASEGT. The CDR3 contains 15 residues. In nucleotides, the CDR3 is TGTGCCAGCAGCGCGGGACTTTTAGCCAAAAACATTCAGTACTTC. It translates to CASSAGLLAKNIQYF.

The chain has TRBV7-9 and TRBJ2-1; 7 bases fit TRBD2. The trim removed 4 bases at V and 0 bases at J, leaving 3 bases unmatched. Germline V gives CDR1 SEHNR, CDR2 FQNEAQ (reference sequence). The CDR3 has 15 residues. The CDR3 region is CASSSGTTSYNEQFF. CDR3 coding DNA: TGTGCCAGCAGCTCCGGGACTACCTCCTACAATGAGCAGTTCTTC.

This clone was recorded a few times. The rearrangement uses TRBV2 and TRBJ2-1; a possible D gene is TRBD2 (6 bases). The CDR3 is 17 amino acids. The germline V and J ends were trimmed by 4 bases and 1 base, with 17 bases remaining between them. Germline CDR1 reads SNHLY; CDR2 reads FYNNEI. CDR3 DNA sequence: TGTGCCAGCAGTGTCCCTCCTAGCGAATCGTCCTACAATGAGCAGTTCTTC. Its translation: CASSVPPSESSYNEQFF.

The chain is built from TRBV18 and TRBJ2-7, with D unresolved. The V gene's germline CDR1 is KGHSH and CDR2 LQKENI. Trimming took 2 bases from V and 3 from J, leaving 8 bases between them. CDR3 size: 13 residues. The CDR3 DNA is TGTGCCAGCTCACCAGGTCCAGACTACGAGCAGTACTTC. This encodes CASSPGPDYEQYF.

The V and J genes are TRBV9 and TRBJ1-4; D unresolved. CDR3 length: 13 amino acids. V was pared by 3 bases and J by 5 bases, with 8 bases between. CDR1 is SGDLS and CDR2 is YYNGEE in the germline V gene. The CDR3 DNA sequence: TGTGCCAGCAGCGGTCCGGAGAATGAAAAACTGTTTTTT. It yields the protein CASSGPENEKLFF.